This T cell receptor (beta chain) stems from a study of vaccination and CD4 T cells after COVID-19. V was cut by 3 bases and J by 11 bases, with 13 bases left in between. CDR3 length: 12 residues. CDR1 is LNHDA and CDR2 is SQIVND in the germline V gene (reference sequence). As concerns this clonotype: Its antigen is currently unknown.

The sample's treatment: approximately 10-day PBMC culture with coronavirus spike peptide pools or control peptides (ViraFEST assay). Sequenced with the Oncomine TCR Beta short-read assay was DNA taken from cultured CD4+ T cells. TCRdb re-analysed the PCR reads in MiXCR, keeping a single row per CDR3 protein. The sample lists roughly 20,000 distinct CDR3 sequences, under 80% occurring once. This TCR derives from a human donor who received a COVID-19 vaccine. The chain uses TRBV19 and TRBJ1-1; D uncertain. The sample in question was CD4+ T cells from blood, cultured in vitro, obtained before SARS-CoV-2 vaccination. The CDR3 DNA is TGTGCCAGTAGTATTATAGGTTTCGGGGCTTTCTTT. This gives the protein CASSIIGFGAFF.